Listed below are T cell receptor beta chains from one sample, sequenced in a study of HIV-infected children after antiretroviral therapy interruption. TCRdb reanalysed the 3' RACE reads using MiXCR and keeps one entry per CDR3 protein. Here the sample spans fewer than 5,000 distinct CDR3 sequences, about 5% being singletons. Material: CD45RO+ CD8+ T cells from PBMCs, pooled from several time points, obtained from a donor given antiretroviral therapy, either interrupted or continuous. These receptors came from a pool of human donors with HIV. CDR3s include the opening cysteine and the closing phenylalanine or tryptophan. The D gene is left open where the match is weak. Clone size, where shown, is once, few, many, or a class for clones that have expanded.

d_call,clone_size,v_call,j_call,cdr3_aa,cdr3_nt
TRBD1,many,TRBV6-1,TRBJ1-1,CASSEAMDRATEAFF,TGTGCCAGCAGTGAAGCGATGGACAGGGCCACTGAAGCTTTCTTT
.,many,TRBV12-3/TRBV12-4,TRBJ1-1,CASSFSGQATEAFF,TGTGCCAGCAGTTTTAGCGGCCAGGCCACTGAAGCTTTCTTT
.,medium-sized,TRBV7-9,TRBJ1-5,CASSPTGAGPQPQHF,TGTGCCAGCAGCCCGACCGGCGCCGGACCACAGCCCCAGCATTTT
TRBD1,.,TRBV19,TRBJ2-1,CASTTGTESHYNEQFF,TGTGCCAGTACCACAGGGACAGAAAGCCACTACAATGAGCAGTTCTTC
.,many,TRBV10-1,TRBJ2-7,CASSPWRGPYEQYF,TGCGCCAGCAGCCCCTGGCGGGGTCCCTACGAGCAGTACTTC
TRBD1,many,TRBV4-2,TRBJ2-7,CASSQDRTGASSYEQYF,TGTGCCAGCAGCCAAGATCGGACAGGGGCGAGCTCCTACGAGCAGTACTTC
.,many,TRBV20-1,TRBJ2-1,CSASPRDPSIYNEQFF,TGCAGTGCTAGCCCTCGGGATCCGTCAATTTACAATGAGCAGTTCTTC
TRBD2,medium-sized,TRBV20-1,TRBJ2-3,CSPSGRRRTDTQYF,TGCAGTCCTAGCGGTAGGAGGAGGACAGATACGCAGTATTTT
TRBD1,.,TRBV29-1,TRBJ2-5,CSVEDQGQGRRETQYF,TGCAGCGTTGAAGATCAGGGACAGGGGCGAAGGGAGACCCAGTACTTC
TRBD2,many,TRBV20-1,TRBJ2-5,CSAPDPGRVETQYF,TGCAGTGCTCCCGATCCAGGGAGGGTCGAGACCCAGTACTTC
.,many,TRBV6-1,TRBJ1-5,CASSGSPDRNQPQHF,TGTGCCAGCAGTGGGTCCCCGGACAGAAATCAGCCCCAGCATTTT
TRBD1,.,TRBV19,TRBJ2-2,CASSMGGTGALFF,TGTGCCAGTAGTATGGGTGGGACAGGGGCGCTGTTTTTT
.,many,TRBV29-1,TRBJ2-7,CSVLPADTYEQYF,TGCAGCGTGCTACCGGCGGACACCTACGAGCAGTACTTC
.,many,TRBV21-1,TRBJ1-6,CASTQRRGSSYNSPLHF,TGTGCCAGCACCCAAAGGCGAGGGAGCTCCTATAATTCACCCCTCCACTTT
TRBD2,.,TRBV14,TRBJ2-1,CASSQETVTSGGTYNEQFF,TGTGCCAGCAGCCAAGAGACCGTGACTAGCGGGGGGACCTACAATGAGCAGTTCTTC
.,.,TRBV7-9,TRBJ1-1,CASSEGEAFF,TGTGCCAGCAGCGAGGGTGAAGCTTTCTTT
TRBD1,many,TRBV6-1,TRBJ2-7,CARRDRVSYEQYF,TGTGCCAGACGGGACAGGGTCTCCTACGAGCAGTACTTC
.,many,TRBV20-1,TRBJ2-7,CSAREPGEGVNEQYF,TGCAGTGCTAGAGAGCCAGGGGAAGGGGTTAACGAGCAGTACTTC
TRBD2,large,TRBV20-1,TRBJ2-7,CSARAGGQSYEQYF,TGCAGTGCTCGAGCGGGGGGTCAGTCCTACGAGCAGTACTTC
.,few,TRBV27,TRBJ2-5,CASSTNIGGTQYF,TGTGCCAGCAGTACGAACATCGGAGGGACCCAGTACTTC
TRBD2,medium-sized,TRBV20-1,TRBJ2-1,CSAPDYQRETNEQFF,TGCAGTGCTCCCGATTACCAGCGGGAAACCAATGAGCAGTTCTTC
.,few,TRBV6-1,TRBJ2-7,CASSESVGSYEQYF,TGTGCCAGCAGTGAATCAGTGGGGTCCTACGAGCAGTACTTC
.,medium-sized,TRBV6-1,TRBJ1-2,CASSAIRLDGYTF,TGTGCCAGCAGTGCTATCCGGTTGGATGGCTACACCTTC
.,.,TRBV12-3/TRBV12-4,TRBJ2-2,CASSLYTGELFF,TGTGCCAGCAGTTTATACACCGGGGAGCTGTTTTTT
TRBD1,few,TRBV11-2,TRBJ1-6,CASSDLQGPNSPLHF,TGTGCCAGCAGCGACCTACAGGGGCCGAATTCACCCCTCCACTTT
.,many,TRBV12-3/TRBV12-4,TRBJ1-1,CASIMGRGATEAFF,TGTGCCAGCATCATGGGGAGGGGAGCGACTGAAGCTTTCTTT
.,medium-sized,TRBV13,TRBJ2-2,CASSLVPERPGELFF,TGTGCCAGCAGCCTGGTTCCCGAACGGCCCGGGGAGCTGTTTTTT
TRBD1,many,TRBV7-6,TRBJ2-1,CASSLEQGINNEQFF,TGTGCCAGCAGCTTAGAACAGGGGATCAACAATGAGCAGTTCTTC
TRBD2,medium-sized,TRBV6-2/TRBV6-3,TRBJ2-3,CASSRSGGAVDTQYF,TGTGCCAGCAGTCGAAGCGGGGGGGCAGTAGATACGCAGTATTTT
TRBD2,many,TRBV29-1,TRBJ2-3,CSVAILAGGLDTQYF,TGCAGCGTCGCTATACTAGCGGGGGGGCTCGATACGCAGTATTTT
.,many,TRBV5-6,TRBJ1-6,CASSLWSSYNSPLHF,TGTGCCAGCAGCTTATGGAGCTCCTATAATTCACCCCTCCACTTT
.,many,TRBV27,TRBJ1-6,CASSFPNSPLHF,TGTGCCAGCAGTTTCCCAAATTCACCCCTCCACTTT
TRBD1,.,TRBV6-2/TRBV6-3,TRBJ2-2,CASSYNVDRANTGELFF,TGTGCCAGCAGTTACAACGTCGACAGGGCGAACACCGGGGAGCTGTTTTTT
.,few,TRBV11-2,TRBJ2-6,CASSLDEASGANVLTF,TGTGCCAGCAGCTTAGACGAAGCCTCTGGGGCCAACGTCCTGACTTTC
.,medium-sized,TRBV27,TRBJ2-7,CASSTGSQYEQYF,TGTGCCAGCAGTACCGGGTCCCAATACGAGCAGTACTTC
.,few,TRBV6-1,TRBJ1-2,CASSEGPSDRINGYTF,TGTGCCAGCAGTGAAGGGCCGTCCGATAGAATCAATGGCTACACCTTC
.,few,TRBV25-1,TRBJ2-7,CASSEYTAAEDEQYF,TGTGCCAGCAGTGAATATACTGCTGCAGAGGACGAGCAGTACTTC
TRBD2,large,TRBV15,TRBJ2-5,CATSEIAGETQYF,TGTGCCACCAGCGAAATAGCGGGAGAGACCCAGTACTTC
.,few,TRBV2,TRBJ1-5,CASSEAASNQPQHF,TGTGCCAGCAGTGAAGCGGCTAGCAATCAGCCCCAGCATTTT
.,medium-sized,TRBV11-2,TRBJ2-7,CASSSDNPYEQYF,TGTGCCAGCAGCTCGGACAACCCCTACGAGCAGTACTTC
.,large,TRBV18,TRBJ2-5,CASSPQENWGETQYF,TGTGCCAGCTCACCACAGGAAAATTGGGGAGAGACCCAGTACTTC
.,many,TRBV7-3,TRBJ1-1,CASSVKGFSNTEAFF,TGTGCCAGCAGCGTAAAAGGTTTCTCGAACACTGAAGCTTTCTTT
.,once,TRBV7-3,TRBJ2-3,CASSLTGVSTDTQYF,TGTGCCAGCAGCTTAACGGGGGTGAGCACAGATACGCAGTATTTT